A single sample is the source of the 2 T cell receptor beta chains below, sequenced in a study of neurological immune-mediated disorders. Each CDR3 protein gets one entry after TCRdb re-called the 5' RACE reads with MiXCR. The sample shows about 20,000 distinct CDR3 sequences, about 30% of them seen only once. The material sequenced was PBMCs. Receptors originate from a man in his fifties with HTLV-1-associated myelopathy (HAM/TSP).

This clonotype was detected many times. The chain is built from TRBV14 and TRBJ2-6; D perhaps matches TRBD1 (5 bases). The germline V gene encodes CDR1 SGHDN and CDR2 FVKESK. The CDR3 loop spans 17 amino acids. V lost 1 base to trimming and J lost 0 bases, with 10 bases between them. The CDR3 sequence is CASSQGGLTSGANVLTF. CDR3 in DNA: TGTGCCAGCAGCCAAGGGGGCCTTACCTCTGGGGCCAACGTCCTGACTTTC.

This clonotype is medium-sized (0.01 to 0.1%). The chain carries TRBV5-4 and TRBJ2-1, with D perhaps given as TRBD1 or TRBD2 (5 bases each). Germline V CDR1 and CDR2: SGHNT, YYREEE (reference sequence). CDR3 length: 12 residues. Trimming removed 2 bases from V and 6 bases from J, with 6 bases in between. CDR3 region: CASSLGTNEQFF. DNA of the CDR3: TGTGCCAGCAGCTTAGGGACCAATGAGCAGTTCTTC.